Listed here are 18 T cell receptor beta chains from one sample, sequenced in a study of naive and memory T cell subsets. Broader study findings: Possibly reflecting memory cells re-expressing CD45RA, a few larger clonotypes occurred in naive repertoires, especially CD8.

The beta constant-region primer was an equimolar mix of two oligonucleotides covering TRBC1 and TRBC2. Four rounds of PCR amplified the ligated cDNA using nested alpha and beta constant-region primers plus SP2. Using its own MiXCR run on the UMI-ligation and nested PCR reads, TCRdb lists one record per CDR3 protein. The sample carries about 150,000 distinct CDR3 sequences, roughly 20% recorded once. These receptors' targets are unknown. The sample comprised naive CD4+ T cells from blood. The receptors were gathered from a human donor in good health.

The chain uses TRBV10-3 and TRBJ1-1; TRBD1 might be the D (5 bases). Germline CDR1 ENHRY, CDR2 SYGVKD. Deletions cut 9 bases from V and 4 bases from J, with 9 bases between. This CDR3 has 11 residues. CDR3 region: CAISGTTEAFF. The CDR3 DNA is TGTGCCATATCAGGGACCACTGAAGCTTTCTTT.

This clonotype was seen a few times. V and J are TRBV7-9 and TRBJ2-5; 11 bases are a match to TRBD1. Germline CDR1 and CDR2: SEHNR and FQNEAQ (reference sequence). The CDR3 loop spans 17 amino acids. J lost 3 bases, V lost 1 base, and 7 bases had no gene match. The CDR3 DNA sequence: TGTGCCAGCAGCTTAGGACGGACAGGGGGCAGAAAAGAGACCCAGTACTTC. Protein sequence: CASSLGRTGGRKETQYF.

This clonotype was detected only a few times. V usage is TRBV6-5 and J usage is TRBJ1-1; D not resolved. This CDR3 spans 14 amino acids. Germline CDR1 reads MNHEY; CDR2 reads SVGAGI. V shed 2 bases and J shed 1 base, with 8 bases lying between them. CDR3 region: CASSYRRQNTEAFF. CDR3 nucleotides: TGTGCCAGCAGTTACCGTCGACAGAACACTGAAGCTTTCTTT.

V is TRBV20-1 and J is TRBJ2-6, with D uncertain. CDR3 length: 14 residues. The V gene lost 4 bases and the J gene lost 0 bases, with 7 bases spanning the gap. Per the germline V gene, CDR1 is DFQATT and CDR2 is SNEGSKA (reference sequence). The CDR3 sequence: CSAKDTSGANVLTF. DNA for the CDR3: TGCAGTGCTAAAGACACCTCTGGGGCCAACGTCCTGACTTTC.

This clonotype was detected a few times. The chain employs TRBV7-8 and TRBJ2-1; 7 nucleotides match TRBD2. Germline CDR1 and CDR2: SGHVS and FQNEAQ. There are 13 residues in the CDR3. V lost 2 bases, J lost 10 bases, and 5 bases stayed unmatched. The CDR3 sequence: CASSLRLAQEQFF. In nucleotides, the CDR3 is TGTGCCAGCAGCTTAAGACTAGCCCAAGAGCAGTTCTTC.

This clonotype was counted ten times or more. The chain couples TRBV29-1 to TRBJ2-2; 9 bases align to TRBD1. This CDR3 has 14 residues. Trimming cost V 5 bases and J 3 bases; bases outside gene matches: 4. The germline CDR1 and CDR2 sequences are SQVTM and ANQGSEA. CDR3 protein: CSVRDRVHTGELFF. CDR3 nucleotide sequence: TGCAGCGTTAGGGACAGGGTCCACACCGGGGAGCTGTTTTTT.

This clonotype appeared many times. V usage is TRBV19 and J usage is TRBJ2-5; D possibly matches TRBD1 or TRBD2 (5 bases each). The germline V gene encodes CDR1 LNHDA and CDR2 SQIVND (reference sequence). The length of the CDR3 is 14 residues. V was clipped by 2 bases and J by 2 bases, with 9 bases between them. As DNA, the CDR3 is TGTGCCAGTAGTATATTGGGACGACAAGAGACCCAGTACTTC. Amino acid sequence: CASSILGRQETQYF.

This clonotype was observed at least ten times. The V gene is TRBV18, the J gene TRBJ2-5; weak D call: TRBD2 (6 bases). This CDR3 is built from 15 residues. Germline assignment: CDR1 KGHSH and CDR2 LQKENI. V lost 6 bases, J lost 6 bases, and 20 bases lay in between. CDR3 DNA sequence: TGTGCCAGCTCCCGTAGTCCGGGGGAGCGGCAGACCCAGTACTTC. Amino acids: CASSRSPGERQTQYF.

This clonotype was recorded a few times. The chain joins TRBV2 to TRBJ1-1; the D is unclear. The length of the CDR3 is 11 residues. Germline V gives CDR1 SNHLY, CDR2 FYNNEI. V was cut by 6 bases and J by 7 bases, with 9 bases left in between. The CDR3 region is CASRQWGEAFF. CDR3 sequence (DNA): TGTGCCAGCAGACAGTGGGGTGAAGCTTTCTTT.

This clonotype came up a few times. Here the CDR3 DNA reads TGCAGTGCTACACTAGCGGGAATCTACGAGCAGTACTTC. It specifies CSATLAGIYEQYF. The rearrangement links TRBV20-1 to TRBJ2-7; TRBD2 aligns across 10 bases. J was trimmed by 3 bases and V by 4 bases; bases with no gene match: 3. This CDR3 has 13 amino acids. Germline V gene data show CDR1 as DFQATT and CDR2 as SNEGSKA (reference sequence).

The rearrangement links TRBV12-3 or TRBV12-4 to TRBJ2-3, with 11 nucleotides matching TRBD2. This CDR3 spans 16 amino acids. With V trimmed by 5 bases and J by 7 bases, 11 bases remained unmatched. The CDR3 bases are TGTGCCAGCAGTCTCCTTAGCGGGAGGGTGGAAAATACGCAGTATTTT. It codes for CASSLLSGRVENTQYF.

The CDR3 coding sequence is TGTGCCAGCAGTTACCGGGAGGACTACAATGAGCAGTTCTTC. This translates into CASSYREDYNEQFF. The chain recombines TRBV6-5 with TRBJ2-1; 7 bases line up with TRBD2. Germline V lookup: CDR1 MNHEY, CDR2 SVGAGI. V shed 2 bases and J 3 bases; nucleotides not matched to a gene: 1. There are 14 residues in the CDR3.

The rearrangement links TRBV29-1 to TRBJ1-6; D not resolved. The CDR3 runs to 13 residues. The V end lost 6 bases, the J end lost 12 bases, and 18 bases lay between the germline ends. From germline, CDR1 is SQVTM and CDR2 ANQGSEA. CDR3 region: CSVSDGPILPLHF. The DNA of the CDR3 is TGCAGCGTCTCGGACGGTCCGATTTTACCCCTCCACTTT.

The V and J genes are TRBV5-1 and TRBJ2-1; 7 bases align to TRBD2. This CDR3 region has 14 residues. From germline, CDR1 is SGHRS and CDR2 YFSETQ. V was clipped by 2 bases and J by 8 bases; unmatched bases: 7. The CDR3 DNA reads TGCGCCAGCAGCTTAGAGGGAGGGCTCTATGAGCAGTTCTTC. Translated, it gives CASSLEGGLYEQFF.

This chain connects TRBV28 to TRBJ2-2; 8 bases fit TRBD2. The germline V gene encodes CDR1 MDHEN and CDR2 SYDVKM. J lost 6 bases, V lost 6 bases, and 18 bases had no gene match. This CDR3 spans 18 amino acids. CDR3 DNA: TGTGCCAGCAGCGAAGCATATCGAGCGGGAGCATTCGCCGGGGAGCTGTTTTTT. This translates into CASSEAYRAGAFAGELFF.

This chain connects TRBV28 to TRBJ1-5; D not resolved. The germline CDR1 and CDR2 sequences are MDHEN and SYDVKM. The CDR3 has 14 amino acids. V shed 3 bases and J shed 9 bases, with 15 bases lying between them. The CDR3 region is CASSLGSNRGPQHF. CDR3 in DNA: TGTGCCAGCAGTTTGGGGTCCAACCGAGGGCCCCAGCATTTT.

V and J are TRBV10-1 and TRBJ1-2; 9 nucleotides match TRBD1. V trimming: 2 bases; J trimming: 7 bases; junction bases outside the gene matches: 5. CDR1 and CDR2 (germline): WNHNN, SYGVQD (reference sequence). The CDR3 consists of 14 residues. The CDR3 is CASSEGQGSAGYTF. DNA of the CDR3: TGCGCCAGCAGTGAGGGACAGGGGAGCGCTGGCTACACCTTC.

The CDR3 coding sequence is TGCAGCTTAGCGGTTTCGGTTTTCGATACGCAGTATTTT. Its translation: CSLAVSVFDTQYF. V usage is TRBV29-1 and J usage is TRBJ2-3, with D maybe TRBD2 (6 bases). The germline V gene encodes CDR1 SQVTM and CDR2 ANQGSEA. Trimming pared 8 bases from V and 6 bases from J, leaving 18 bases between. The CDR3 loop spans 13 amino acids.